What follows are 28 T cell receptor beta chains derived from one specimen sequenced in a study of blood T cell repertoires in COVID-19. The method was immunoSEQ multiplex PCR; TCRdb's version includes in-frame clones alone and lacks a portion of them. Here the sample spans some 220,000 clones, around 84% being singletons. Material: peripheral blood. Receptors were obtained from a man aged 50 to 60 with active or convalescent COVID-19.

The J gene is TRBJ2-1, the V gene TRBV7-2; 10 nucleotides line up with TRBD2. V shed 5 bases and J 4 bases; nucleotides not matched to a gene: 5. Germline V gives CDR1 SGHTA, CDR2 FQGNSA. CDR3 length: 15 amino acids. CDR3 loop: CASSPSGGGYNEQFF. The CDR3 DNA follows: TGTGCCAGCAGCCCAAGCGGGGGGGGATACAATGAGCAGTTCTTC.

The genes are TRBV14 and TRBJ2-2; no definite D call. This CDR3 has 17 amino acids. V lost 2 bases to trimming and J lost 0 bases, with 13 bases between them. In germline, CDR1 is SGHDN, CDR2 FVKESK. CDR3 DNA: TGTGCCAGCAGCCAACCTCTCGCACACACGAACACCGGGGAGCTGTTTTTT. Its protein product is CASSQPLAHTNTGELFF.

The CDR3 here is CASSFAVTGVRTEAFF. The CDR3 DNA is TGTGCCAGCAGTTTCGCCGTGACAGGGGTTAGGACTGAAGCTTTCTTT. V is TRBV28 and J is TRBJ1-1; the match to TRBD1 covers 8 bases. V lost 3 bases to trimming and J lost 5 bases; unmatched junction nucleotides: 11. The CDR3 totals 16 residues. Germline lookup yields CDR1 MDHEN and CDR2 SYDVKM.

This clone appeared once. CDR3 DNA sequence: TGCGCCAGCAGCTTGCAGGGGGGCCTTCTCTCCGGGGAGCTGTTTTTT. Translating it yields CASSLQGGLLSGELFF. This sequence joins TRBV5-1 and TRBJ2-2; tentative D call: TRBD1 (7 bases). This CDR3 comprises 16 residues. The V and J ends lost 1 base and 6 bases respectively, with 16 bases between them. Germline CDR1 and CDR2: SGHRS and YFSETQ.

The chain is built from TRBV7-3 and TRBJ2-5, with 7 bases aligning to TRBD2. This CDR3 contains 16 residues. Per germline, CDR1 SGHTA and CDR2 FQGTGA. V gave up 5 bases and J gave up 0 bases; unmatched junction bases: 9. CDR3 coding DNA: TGTGCCAGCAGCCTCGGCTTAACTAGCGACCAAGAGACCCAGTACTTC. It is translated as CASSLGLTSDQETQYF.

The chain has TRBV6-5 and TRBJ2-3, with 7 bases identical to TRBD2. Germline V CDR1 and CDR2: MNHEY, SVGAGI. The CDR3 runs to 15 residues. V was clipped by 4 bases and J by 0 bases; unmatched bases: 4. The CDR3 loop is CASSSLAVSTDTQYF. In DNA form, the CDR3 reads TGTGCCAGCAGTTCCCTAGCGGTTAGCACAGATACGCAGTATTTT.

The V call is TRBV19, the J call TRBJ2-3, with D uncertain. With 1 base removed from V and 0 bases from J, the gap between germline ends came to 5 bases. Germline-derived CDR1 and CDR2 are LNHDA and SQIVND (reference sequence). The CDR3 sequence is 14 residues long. Written as DNA, the CDR3 is TGTGCCAGTAGTATAGCGCGGAGCACAGATACGCAGTATTTT. It codes for CASSIARSTDTQYF.

The rearrangement links TRBV4-1 to TRBJ2-2, with 10 bases fitting TRBD2. With V trimmed by 3 bases and J by 0 bases, 1 base remained unmatched. Germline V CDR1 and CDR2: MGHRA, YSYEKL. This CDR3 has 16 residues. Here the CDR3 reads CASSQGLATNTGELFF. The CDR3 nucleotides are TGCGCCAGCAGCCAGGGACTAGCGACGAACACCGGGGAGCTGTTTTTT.

The rearrangement joins TRBV6-5 to TRBJ1-2, with 8 bases matching TRBD1. Per germline, CDR1 MNHEY and CDR2 SVGAGI. With 1 base clipped from V and 0 bases from J, the junction kept 4 bases outside the gene matches. The CDR3 covers 16 residues. The CDR3 reads CASSYWKQGANYGYTF. The CDR3, as DNA: TGTGCCAGCAGTTACTGGAAACAGGGGGCTAACTATGGCTACACCTTC.

V gene TRBV4-1 combines with J gene TRBJ1-3; maybe TRBD1 (5 bases). The germline V and J ends were trimmed by 4 bases and 4 bases, with 17 bases remaining between them. CDR1 and CDR2 (germline): MGHRA, YSYEKL. The CDR3 sequence is 16 residues long. CDR3 coding DNA: TGCGCCAGCAGCCTTTCAAACGCAGGGTCGGGAAACACCATATATTTT. This sequence encodes CASSLSNAGSGNTIYF.

The rearrangement links TRBV5-1 to TRBJ2-5; 7 nucleotides align to TRBD1. The J segment lost 7 bases and the V segment lost 5 bases, leaving 8 bases of the junction unmatched. The length of the CDR3 is 13 residues. Germline V lookup: CDR1 SGHRS, CDR2 YFSETQ. CDR3 nucleotide sequence: TGCGCCAGCAGTTTCGACAGGGCGCGGACCCAGTACTTC. Encoded protein: CASSFDRARTQYF. Supplemented by reference TRBV5-1 and TRBJ2-5, the full variable domain reads KAGVTQTPRYLIKTRGQQVTLSCSPISGHRSVSWYQQTPGQGLQFLFEYFSETQRNKGNFPGRFSGRQFSNSRSEMNVSTLELGDSALYLCASSFDRARTQYFGPGTRLLVL.

This chain's CDR3 is CASSQAGGSNSPLHF. DNA for the CDR3: TGTGCCAGCAGCCAAGCTGGGGGCTCAAATTCACCCCTCCACTTT. The chain combines TRBV4-2 with TRBJ1-6; tentative D call: TRBD1 (6 bases). V lost 1 base to trimming and J lost 7 bases, with 11 bases between them. Germline values: CDR1 LGHNA, CDR2 YNFKEQ. This CDR3 region has 15 residues.

The chain joins TRBV7-2 to TRBJ1-6; no reliable D call. V was cut by 2 bases and J by 0 bases, with 5 bases left in between. The CDR3 has 15 residues. Germline V gene sequence: CDR1 SGHTA, CDR2 FQGNSA. Here the CDR3 DNA reads TGTGCCAGCAGCTTACCGAGCTCCTATAATTCACCCCTCCACTTT. This gives the protein CASSLPSSYNSPLHF. The whole variable domain, filled in from reference TRBV7-2 and TRBJ1-6, reads GAGVSQSPSNKVTEKGKDVELRCDPISGHTALYWYRQSLGQGLEFLIYFQGNSAPDKSGLPSDRFSAERTGGSVSTLTIQRTQQEDSAVYLCASSLPSSYNSPLHFGNGTRLTVT.

CDR3 residues: CATSDPGTGGSYNEQFF. Written as DNA, the CDR3 is TGTGCCACCAGTGACCCCGGGACAGGGGGTTCCTACAATGAGCAGTTCTTC. The rearrangement links TRBV24-1 to TRBJ2-1; 11 bases line up with TRBD1. The CDR3 is 17 amino acids. Per germline, CDR1 KGHDR and CDR2 SFDVKD. V was pared by 4 bases and J by 1 base, with 5 bases of the junction left unmatched.

The CDR3 sequence: CASTWGGSNYGYTF. In nucleotides, the CDR3 is TGTGCCAGCACCTGGGGAGGGAGCAACTATGGCTACACCTTC. The V and J genes are TRBV28 and TRBJ1-2, with D unclear. This CDR3 contains 14 residues. CDR1 and CDR2 (germline): MDHEN, SYDVKM. V lost 7 bases and J 2 bases, leaving 14 bases between the germline ends.

This chain connects TRBV5-1 to TRBJ2-6; D possibly corresponds to TRBD1 (6 bases). Trimming shortened V by 4 bases and J by 0 bases, and 17 bases separated the two germline ends. CDR3 length equals 18 residues. Per the germline V gene, CDR1 is SGHRS and CDR2 is YFSETQ. The CDR3 reads CASSLGPDRGSGANVLTF. CDR3 DNA sequence: TGCGCCAGCAGCCTTGGCCCGGACAGAGGCTCTGGGGCCAACGTCCTGACTTTC.

The chain links TRBV18 to TRBJ2-1, with 9 positions matching TRBD1. This CDR3 has 15 residues. The V and J ends lost 3 bases and 4 bases, in that order; junction bases with no gene match: 4. The V gene's germline CDR1 is KGHSH and CDR2 LQKENI. CDR3: CASSPGQGAYNEQFF. CDR3 nucleotide sequence: TGTGCCAGCTCACCGGGACAGGGCGCTTACAATGAGCAGTTCTTC.

This chain joins TRBV2 and TRBJ2-5, with a possible D match to TRBD1 (5 bases). V lost 2 bases, J lost 2 bases, and 15 bases lay in between. The CDR3 spans 16 residues. Germline lookup yields CDR1 SNHLY and CDR2 FYNNEI. CDR3 in amino acids: CASSESILQVQETQYF. Here the CDR3 DNA reads TGTGCCAGCAGTGAATCGATACTACAGGTTCAAGAGACCCAGTACTTC.

Of note for this clone: This CDR3 is also generated by other DNA sequences in the sample. CDR3 DNA sequence: TGCGCCAGCAGCGAACAGGGGACTGAAGCTTTCTTT. This codes for CASSEQGTEAFF. This chain joins TRBV5-1 and TRBJ1-1; 7 bases agree with TRBD1. The CDR3 runs to 12 residues. Per the germline V gene, CDR1 is SGHRS and CDR2 is YFSETQ. V was clipped by 4 bases and J by 5 bases; unmatched bases: 2.

The rearrangement links TRBV19 to TRBJ1-2; TRBD1 matches at 8 bases. Trimming took 3 bases from V and 8 from J; bases not matched to a gene: 17. The germline V gene has CDR1 LNHDA and CDR2 SQIVND (reference sequence). The CDR3 loop spans 17 amino acids. The chain's CDR3 is CASSIPGTGGTRGGYTF. Written as DNA, the CDR3 is TGTGCCAGTAGTATCCCCGGGACAGGAGGAACTAGGGGCGGCTACACCTTC.

The J gene is TRBJ2-7, the V gene TRBV11-2; the D gene is possibly TRBD2 (5 bases). The germline V gene encodes CDR1 SGHAT and CDR2 FQNNGV. CDR3 length: 11 residues. V was trimmed by 6 bases and J by 3 bases, leaving 6 bases between them. Written as DNA, the CDR3 is TGTGCCAGCAGACTAGGCTACGAGCAGTACTTC. Amino acids: CASRLGYEQYF.

The V call is TRBV7-9, the J call TRBJ1-2; a possible D gene is TRBD1 (5 bases). This CDR3 comprises 15 residues. V lost 1 base, J lost 3 bases, and 12 bases lay in between. Looked up from germline, CDR1 is SEHNR and CDR2 is FQNEAQ (reference sequence). The chain's CDR3 is CASSLVPGWDYGYTF. The CDR3 coding sequence is TGTGCCAGCAGCTTAGTCCCAGGGTGGGACTATGGCTACACCTTC.

This rearrangement joins TRBV19 to TRBJ2-2; weak D call: TRBD2 (6 bases). V was cut by 5 bases and J by 8 bases, with 9 bases left in between. The CDR3 is 12 amino acids. Germline V lookup: CDR1 LNHDA, CDR2 SQIVND (reference sequence). The CDR3 loop reads CASSLRGGELFF. CDR3 DNA: TGTGCCAGTAGTTTGCGGGGTGGGGAGCTGTTTTTT.

This chain uses TRBV6-2 or TRBV6-3 with TRBJ2-7; 7 bases are shared with TRBD1. The CDR3 length is 14 residues. Germline V gene lookup returns CDR1 MNHEY and CDR2 SVGEGT. Trimming removed 2 bases from V and 2 bases from J; junction bases left unmatched: 3. Here the CDR3 DNA reads TGTGCCAGCAGTTACGGGACAGCACCCTACGAGCAGTACGTC. Protein sequence: CASSYGTAPYEQYV.

The chain uses TRBV27 and TRBJ2-1, with D perhaps TRBD2 (6 bases). Trimming removed 7 bases from V and 0 bases from J, with 10 bases in between. This CDR3 region has 14 residues. Germline CDR1 MNHEY, CDR2 SMNVEV (reference sequence). CDR3 in DNA: TGTGCCAGCAACGGCGGGAACTCCTACAATGAGCAGTTCTTC. It yields the protein CASNGGNSYNEQFF.

This clone has a single count. The CDR3 region is CASSLYRGQAFF. As DNA, the CDR3 is TGTGCCAGCAGCCTATACAGGGGGCAGGCTTTCTTT. The chain uses TRBV5-6 and TRBJ1-1; 9 bases map to TRBD1. Losses at the gene ends were 4 bases for V and 11 bases for J; bases not matched to a gene: 6. The CDR3 totals 12 residues. Germline CDR1 reads SGHDT; CDR2 reads YYEEEE.

J is TRBJ1-2 and V is TRBV10-3; tentatively, D is TRBD1 (5 bases). CDR3 length: 14 amino acids. Germline loops: CDR1 ENHRY, CDR2 SYGVKD. Trimming pared 4 bases from V and 1 base from J, leaving 10 bases between. CDR3 sequence: CAISGQPYNYGYTF. CDR3 sequence (DNA): TGTGCCATCAGTGGACAGCCTTATAACTATGGCTACACCTTC.

This chain joins TRBV5-1 and TRBJ2-1, with TRBD1 matching 9 bases. J was trimmed by 7 bases and V by 4 bases; bases with no gene match: 9. The CDR3 has 15 residues. CDR1 is SGHRS, CDR2 YFSETQ, per germline. As DNA, the CDR3 is TGCGCCAGCAGCAGAGGACAGGGGCGGTTGAATGAGCAGTTCTTC. Amino acids: CASSRGQGRLNEQFF.